Below, 10 T cell receptor beta chains from the same sample are listed, as sequenced in a study of T-cell reconstitution after alpha-beta-depleted transplantation in children. Using unique molecular identifiers, the investigators prepared the TCRbeta library. TCRdb used MiXCR to reprocess the PCR reads, holding one entry per CDR3 protein. Counted here are some 460,000 distinct CDR3 sequences, 15% to 20% occurring once; the ten biggest clones make up 25% to 30%. The sample was PBMCs, mostly from graft donor cells, taken 360 days after TCRalphabeta/CD19-depleted stem cell transplant. The receptors were sampled from a boy in the first two years of life who had a stem cell transplant for Wiskott-Aldrich syndrome, so the T cells may come from the graft donor.

DNA for the CDR3: TGTGCCTGGAGCCAAGGACCTGGCTCCTATAATTCACCCCTCCACTTT. Translation gives CAWSQGPGSYNSPLHF. This chain links TRBV30 with TRBJ1-6; D gene ambiguous. Germline CDR1 reads GTSNPN; CDR2 reads SVGIG (reference sequence). V was clipped by 3 bases and J by 0 bases, with 12 bases between them. The CDR3 totals 16 residues.

The chain links TRBV25-1 to TRBJ2-1, with D unresolved. The CDR3 runs to 13 residues. The V gene lost 0 bases and the J gene lost 4 bases, with 4 bases spanning the gap. Germline V CDR1 and CDR2: MGHDK, SYGVNS. This CDR3 is CASSEYTYNEQFF. In DNA, the CDR3 is TGTGCCAGCAGTGAATATACGTACAATGAGCAGTTCTTC.

This rearrangement joins TRBV5-1 to TRBJ2-5; 8 bases fit TRBD2. The CDR3 has 14 amino acids. The J segment lost 7 bases and the V segment lost 7 bases, leaving 12 bases of the junction unmatched. The germline CDR1 and CDR2 sequences are SGHRS and YFSETQ. The CDR3 here is CASSPGGGLRTQYF. CDR3 DNA sequence: TGCGCCAGCTCTCCAGGCGGGGGGCTAAGGACCCAGTACTTC.

Ten or more counts support this clonotype. V usage is TRBV29-1 and J usage is TRBJ1-1, with D unresolved. CDR1 and CDR2 (germline): SQVTM, ANQGSEA. The CDR3 covers 14 residues. The V gene lost 2 bases and the J gene lost 5 bases, with 15 bases spanning the gap. The CDR3 DNA reads as TGCAGCGTTGAAAGGTCGCGGGGTCGGACTGAAGCTTTCTTT. Translating gives CSVERSRGRTEAFF. The variable domain in full, with the rest retrieved from reference TRBV29-1 and TRBJ1-1, is SAVISQKPSRDICQRGTSLTIQCQVDSQVTMMFWYRQQPGQSLTLIATANQGSEATYESGFVIDKFPISRPNLTFSTLTVSNMSPEDSSIYLCSVERSRGRTEAFFGQGTRLTVV.

This clonotype was seen only a few times. The rearrangement links TRBV6-5 to TRBJ2-7; 7 bases agree with TRBD1. Germline values: CDR1 MNHEY, CDR2 SVGAGI. CDR3 length equals 14 residues. The V segment lost 3 bases and the J segment 0 bases; nucleotides outside the gene matches: 2. This chain's CDR3 is CASSYQGDSYEQYF. Here the CDR3 DNA reads TGTGCCAGCAGTTATCAGGGGGACTCCTACGAGCAGTACTTC.

This clonotype has only a few counts. The DNA for the CDR3 is TGTGCCAGCAGCCGCCCGAGGGAGCGGGAGACGGCCAAGGAGCAGTTCTTC. It specifies CASSRPRERETAKEQFF. This sequence joins TRBV7-9 and TRBJ2-1; 8 bases line up with TRBD2. The trim removed 5 bases at V and 10 bases at J, leaving 19 bases unmatched. CDR1 and CDR2 from the germline V gene are SEHNR and FQNEAQ (reference sequence). CDR3 length equals 17 residues.

V and J are TRBV20-1 and TRBJ2-7, with D unresolved. Germline V gives CDR1 DFQATT, CDR2 SNEGSKA (reference sequence). This CDR3 comprises 12 residues. The V end lost 6 bases, the J end lost 7 bases, and 16 bases lay between the germline ends. This CDR3 reads CSAGKGMREQYF. The CDR3 DNA reads as TGCAGTGCAGGAAAGGGCATGAGGGAGCAGTACTTC.

This clonotype was observed a few times. The genes are TRBV20-1 and TRBJ2-1, with 8 nucleotides matching TRBD2. After removal of 6 bases from V and 4 bases from J, the junction contained 8 bases not matched to a gene. The germline V gene has CDR1 DFQATT and CDR2 SNEGSKA (reference sequence). This CDR3 is 14 amino acids long. The CDR3 DNA reads TGCAGTGCCCTTGCCGGGGGGGCTTACAATGAGCAGTTCTTC. Translated: CSALAGGAYNEQFF.

The chain links TRBV6-1 to TRBJ2-7; no firm D call. Trimming took off 6 bases at V and 3 bases at J, with 21 bases between the two ends. In germline, CDR1 is MNHNS, CDR2 SASEGT. The CDR3 contains 16 residues. The CDR3 sequence is CASSSLHGKVFYEQYF. The CDR3 coding sequence is TGTGCCAGCAGCTCCCTCCATGGGAAAGTTTTCTACGAGCAGTACTTC.

V usage is TRBV5-1 and J usage is TRBJ1-1; D perhaps matches TRBD1 (5 bases). V lost 5 bases to trimming and J lost 0 bases, with 8 bases between them. The germline V gene encodes CDR1 SGHRS and CDR2 YFSETQ. The CDR3 contains 13 residues. In DNA, the CDR3 is TGCGCCAGCAGACGACAGATGAACACTGAAGCTTTCTTT. It yields the protein CASRRQMNTEAFF.